This T cell receptor (beta chain) was identified in a study of control samples from healthy donors and cancer patients. Germline CDR1 MNHEY, CDR2 SMNVEV (reference sequence). The CDR3 spans 18 residues. The ends were cut back, 0 bases at V and 3 bases at J, with 18 bases in the middle. The repertoire was sequenced with immunoSEQ multiplex PCR; TCRdb's copy has only in-frame clones and lacks some. The data contain around 130,000 clones, roughly nine tenths of them seen just once; the ten biggest clones take up 40%. This receptor was identified in a man between 45 and 60 years old in good health. The rearrangement links TRBV27 to TRBJ2-1, with D maybe TRBD1 (5 bases). The source material was blood. In nucleotides, the CDR3 is TGTGCCAGCAGTTTATCGAGGCCAAGTAGGGGTCTCTACAATGAGCAGTTCTTC. This sequence encodes CASSLSRPSRGLYNEQFF.